Presented here are 15 T cell receptor beta chains from one specimen sequenced in a study of beta chain features in type 1 diabetes. Regarding the study as a whole: Shorter TCRB CDR3s, moderately but significantly so, were found in Type 1 diabetes patients in all four CD4+ subsets.

Expressed TCRB transcripts were sequenced because the isolated RNA had all been reverse transcribed beforehand. Clones were sequenced by immunoSEQ multiplex PCR, and TCRdb holds only the in-frame ones, with some missing. The data contain hundreds of thousands of clones, 11% to 15% of them singletons. The antigens of these receptors remain unknown. The specimen was naive CD4+ T cells from blood. The source of these receptors is a man aged 18 to 29 with type 1 diabetes.

As to this clone: Other DNA sequences in the same sample also yield this CDR3. The J gene is TRBJ2-1, the V gene TRBV6-5; D unclear. The germline CDR1 and CDR2 sequences are MNHEY and SVGAGI. V was cut by 2 bases and J by 7 bases, with 3 bases left in between. This CDR3 comprises 11 residues. This chain's CDR3 is CASSYRNEQFF. The CDR3, as DNA: TGTGCCAGCAGTTACCGGAATGAGCAGTTCTTC.

The chain uses TRBV19 and TRBJ2-1; possibly TRBD1 for D (6 bases). CDR1 and CDR2 from the germline V gene are LNHDA and SQIVND (reference sequence). This CDR3 comprises 14 residues. The V gene lost 8 bases and the J gene lost 1 base, with 12 bases spanning the gap. The CDR3 spells CASDPRGSYNEQFF. The CDR3 region has the DNA TGTGCCAGTGATCCCAGGGGATCCTACAATGAGCAGTTCTTC. Full variable domain (rest looked up from reference TRBV19 and TRBJ2-1): DGGITQSPKYLFRKEGQNVTLSCEQNLNHDAMYWYRQDPGQGLRLIYYSQIVNDFQKGDIAEGYSVSREKKESFPLTVTSAQKNPTAFYLCASDPRGSYNEQFFGPGTRLTVL.

This clone was found a few times. J is TRBJ2-2 and V is TRBV10-3; D remains unclear. V dropped 4 bases and J dropped 4 bases, with 4 bases sitting between them. CDR3 size: 12 residues. The germline V gene encodes CDR1 ENHRY and CDR2 SYGVKD. The CDR3 protein is CAISAGTGELFF. The CDR3 bases are TGTGCCATCAGTGCCGGCACCGGGGAGCTGTTTTTT.

V usage is TRBV30 and J usage is TRBJ2-7; D may be TRBD1 (6 bases). Germline CDR1 and CDR2: GTSNPN and SVGIG (reference sequence). With 1 base removed from V and 0 bases from J, the gap between germline ends came to 13 bases. This CDR3 has 15 amino acids. CDR3 DNA: TGTGCCTGGAGTGCTGGCCTGACAGGCTCCTACGAGCAGTACTTC. Translated: CAWSAGLTGSYEQYF.

This clone came up a few times. V is TRBV6-6 and J is TRBJ1-1; D not resolved. This CDR3 is 11 amino acids long. CDR1 and CDR2 from the germline V gene are MNHNY and SVGAGI (reference sequence). Trimming removed 6 bases at V and 4 bases at J, with 6 bases between. CDR3 residues: CASSPTTEAFF. DNA of the CDR3: TGTGCCAGCAGCCCAACCACTGAAGCTTTCTTT.

This clone was observed a handful of times. The rearrangement links TRBV28 to TRBJ1-2, with D perhaps matching TRBD1 (5 bases). V was shortened by 7 bases and J by 2 bases, with 14 bases between the two germline ends. In germline, CDR1 is MDHEN, CDR2 SYDVKM. This CDR3 comprises 14 residues. The CDR3 loop is CASTTGTKNYGYTF. Here the CDR3 DNA reads TGTGCCAGCACCACCGGGACCAAGAACTATGGCTACACCTTC.

This clone has a handful of counts. V and J are TRBV5-4 and TRBJ1-2, with D possibly matching TRBD1 (6 bases). There are 13 residues in the CDR3. V gave up 6 bases and J gave up 2 bases, with 11 bases separating them. Germline V gives CDR1 SGHNT, CDR2 YYREEE (reference sequence). Here the CDR3 DNA reads TGTGCCAGCATGCCTGACAGGAACTATGGCTACACCTTC. It translates to CASMPDRNYGYTF.

A few counts support this clone. The V and J genes are TRBV9 and TRBJ2-1, with 7 bases fitting TRBD1. The CDR3 is made up of 15 amino acids. The germline CDR1 and CDR2 sequences are SGDLS and YYNGEE. V dropped 1 base and J dropped 2; count of bases not matched to a gene: 3. The CDR3 protein is CASSVLGQTYNEQFF. The CDR3 nucleotides read TGTGCCAGCAGCGTACTGGGACAGACCTACAATGAGCAGTTCTTC.

In its sample, this clone was seen a few times. Other DNA sequences of this sample code for an identical CDR3. V is TRBV5-1 and J is TRBJ1-5; maybe TRBD1 (6 bases). Germline V lookup: CDR1 SGHRS, CDR2 YFSETQ. The CDR3 has 15 residues. V lost 0 bases and J lost 0, with 7 bases in between. This CDR3 reads CASSLGDNSNQPQHF. The CDR3 DNA reads TGCGCCAGCAGCTTGGGGGACAATAGCAATCAGCCCCAGCATTTT.

This clone was seen a few times. This chain uses TRBV30 with TRBJ1-2; D is ambiguous. Deletions cut 4 bases from V and 2 bases from J, with 11 bases between. The CDR3 has 13 residues. Germline lookup yields CDR1 GTSNPN and CDR2 SVGIG (reference sequence). The chain's CDR3 is CAWKDIGNYGYTF. The CDR3 bases are TGTGCCTGGAAGGATATCGGGAACTATGGCTACACCTTC.

The chain employs TRBV7-2 and TRBJ2-5; TRBD1 aligns across 12 bases. Trimming took 4 bases from V and 1 from J; bases not matched to a gene: 7. Germline CDR1 SGHTA, CDR2 FQGNSA. The CDR3 sequence is 17 residues long. In DNA form, the CDR3 reads TGTGCCAGCAGCTCCCGGGACAGGGGGCGCTCCCAAGAGACCCAGTACTTC. Amino acid sequence: CASSSRDRGRSQETQYF.

V gene TRBV7-6 combines with J gene TRBJ2-5, with a weak D call TRBD2 (6 bases). This CDR3 comprises 16 residues. Between the trimmed V and J ends, which lost 1 base and 1 base, there was a span of 13 bases. CDR1 and CDR2 (germline): SGHVS, FNYEAQ. CDR3 sequence reads: CASSLEAGQGQETQYF. Written as DNA, the CDR3 is TGTGCCAGCAGCTTAGAGGCGGGGCAGGGCCAAGAGACCCAGTACTTC.

This clone appeared a few times. The chain carries TRBV18 and TRBJ2-6, with D unresolved. In germline, CDR1 is KGHSH, CDR2 LQKENI. The CDR3 contains 15 residues. Trimming removed 0 bases from V and 4 bases from J, with 7 bases in between. The CDR3 DNA sequence: TGTGCCAGCTCACCACCGCATAACGGGGCCAACGTCCTGACTTTC. Its protein is CASSPPHNGANVLTF.

This clone showed up just a few times. DNA for the CDR3: TGTGCCATCAGCGGGGGAGCGGAGCCTCAAGAGACCCAGTACTTC. Encoded protein: CAISGGAEPQETQYF. V is TRBV10-3 and J is TRBJ2-5, with TRBD2 as a possible D gene (6 bases). The CDR3 length is 15 residues. CDR1 and CDR2 (germline): ENHRY, SYGVKD. Trimming cost V 6 bases and J 2 bases, with 16 bases left between them.

The rearrangement joins TRBV5-1 to TRBJ2-1, with a possible D match to TRBD1 (5 bases). The CDR3 runs 16 residues. The germline V gene encodes CDR1 SGHRS and CDR2 YFSETQ. V lost 2 bases, J lost 5 bases, and 17 bases lay in between. CDR3 DNA: TGCGCCAGCAGCTTTCCCAACGCGAGACAGAACAATGAGCAGTTCTTC. Amino acids: CASSFPNARQNNEQFF.